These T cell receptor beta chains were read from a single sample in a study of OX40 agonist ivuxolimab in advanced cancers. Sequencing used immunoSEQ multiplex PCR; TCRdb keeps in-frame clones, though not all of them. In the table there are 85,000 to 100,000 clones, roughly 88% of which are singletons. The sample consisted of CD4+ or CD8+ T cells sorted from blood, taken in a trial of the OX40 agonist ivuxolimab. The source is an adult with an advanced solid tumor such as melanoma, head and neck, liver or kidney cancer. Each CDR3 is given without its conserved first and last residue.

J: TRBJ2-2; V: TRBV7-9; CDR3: ARGWGNTGKLF
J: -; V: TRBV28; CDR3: ASSLPTTYEQY
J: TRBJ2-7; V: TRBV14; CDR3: ASSQPGTGAYEQY
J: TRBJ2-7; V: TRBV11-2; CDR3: ASSLDIQGEQY
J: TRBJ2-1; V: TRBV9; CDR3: ASSGLAGLNEQF
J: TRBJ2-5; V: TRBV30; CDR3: AWSVPGGTGIWETQY
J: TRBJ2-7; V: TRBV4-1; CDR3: ASSLRTISDEQY
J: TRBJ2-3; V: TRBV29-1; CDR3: SVKTKGALDTQY
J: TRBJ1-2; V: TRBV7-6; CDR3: ASSPGDTLNYGYT
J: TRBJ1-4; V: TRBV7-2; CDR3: ASSQDEKLF
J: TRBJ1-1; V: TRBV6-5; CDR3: ASSYSAGPLNTEAF
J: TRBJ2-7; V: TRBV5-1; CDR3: ASSLVTSGFHEQY
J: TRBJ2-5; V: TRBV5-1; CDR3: ASTLEAAGGETQY
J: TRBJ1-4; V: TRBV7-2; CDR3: ASSPGTLNEKLF
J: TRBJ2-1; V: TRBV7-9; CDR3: ASSLGLGEQF
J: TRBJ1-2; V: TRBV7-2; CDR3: ASIRTNNYGYT
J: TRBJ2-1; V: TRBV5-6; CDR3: ASSLGLYNEQF
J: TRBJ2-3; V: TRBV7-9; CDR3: ASSFSGQALGTDTQY
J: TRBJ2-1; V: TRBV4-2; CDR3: ASSQEWSGTGYNEQF
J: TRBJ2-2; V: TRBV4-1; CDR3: ASSQVIRTGYTGELF
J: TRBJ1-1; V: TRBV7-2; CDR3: ASSLDRTFSEAF
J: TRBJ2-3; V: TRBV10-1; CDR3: ASKLADTDTQY
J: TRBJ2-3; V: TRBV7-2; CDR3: ASSLGGRSTDTQY
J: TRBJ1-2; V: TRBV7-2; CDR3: ASSLYGDYGYT
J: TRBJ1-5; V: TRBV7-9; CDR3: ASSSGGQGGNQPQH
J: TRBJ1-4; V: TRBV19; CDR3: ASSKQGPWEKLF
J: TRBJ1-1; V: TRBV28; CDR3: ASSSPTGGVFDTEAF
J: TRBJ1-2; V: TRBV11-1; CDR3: ASSPDSYGYT
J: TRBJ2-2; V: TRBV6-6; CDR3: ASSYPGTSSSGELF
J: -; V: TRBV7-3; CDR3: ASSAYLGPSYEQY
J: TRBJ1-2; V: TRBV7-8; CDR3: ASSLRPRLYGYT
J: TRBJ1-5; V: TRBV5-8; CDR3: ASSLAIGVNQPQH
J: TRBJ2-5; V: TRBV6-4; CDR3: ALVGETQY
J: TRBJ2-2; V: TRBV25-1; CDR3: ASSHSSGANTGELF
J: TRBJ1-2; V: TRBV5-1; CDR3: ASSLEGEGGGYT
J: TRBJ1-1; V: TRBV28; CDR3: ASSSQMVDTEAF
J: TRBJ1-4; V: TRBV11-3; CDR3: ASSITTGADEKLF
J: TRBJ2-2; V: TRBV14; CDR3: ASREGGTKLYTGELF
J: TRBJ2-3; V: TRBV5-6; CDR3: ASSLAGWDTQY
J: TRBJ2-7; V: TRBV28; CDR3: ASSFTLATLSYEQY
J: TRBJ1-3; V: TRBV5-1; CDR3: ASSQVTPSSGNTIY
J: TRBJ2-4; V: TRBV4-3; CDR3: ASSPGTSGSHYIQY
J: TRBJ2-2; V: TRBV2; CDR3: ATTGGNTGELF
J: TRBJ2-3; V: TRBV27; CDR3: ASSPRTGGTDTQY
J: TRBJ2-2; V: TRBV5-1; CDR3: ASSYTGELF
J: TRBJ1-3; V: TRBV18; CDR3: ASSPLLPGQGRNTIY
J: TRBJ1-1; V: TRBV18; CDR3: ASSPVVNTEAF
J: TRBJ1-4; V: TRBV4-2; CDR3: ASRRPGDRGKLF
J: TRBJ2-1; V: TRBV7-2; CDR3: ASSHSGRAVDEQF
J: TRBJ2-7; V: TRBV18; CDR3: ASSPRVGTLYEQY
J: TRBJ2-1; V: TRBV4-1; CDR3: ASSLPGLAGPGEQF
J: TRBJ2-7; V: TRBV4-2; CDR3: ASSQEEQASSGEQY
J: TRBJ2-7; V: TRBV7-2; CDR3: ASSYDQGILAYEQY
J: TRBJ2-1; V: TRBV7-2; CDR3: ASSLGTANNEQF
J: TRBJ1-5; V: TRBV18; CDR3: ASSSDHRSQPQH